This T cell receptor beta chain is drawn from a study of blood T cells in healthy people across ages. Overall study: Per every two T cells, about one barcoded beta molecule was captured by template switching.

RNA extraction gave at least 5 micrograms of total RNA per sample. This CDR3 is built from 14 residues. Per the germline V gene, CDR1 is SGHDT and CDR2 is YYEEEE. Concerning this clonotype itself: Its antigen is not identified. Compared with germline, one end of the junction differs, possibly owing to a read error.

A second 7 to 11 cycle PCR used barcoded and J-beta primers. MiXCR, applied by TCRdb to the 5' RACE reads, yields one record per CDR3 protein. The table includes around 710,000 distinct CDR3 sequences, roughly two fifths detected once. Findings and caveats of the study: Diversity was higher, and naive CD4+ cells more numerous, in long-lived donors than in aged donors. A conclusive naive versus antigen-experienced comparison was prevented by the unsorted PBMCs.

The sequencing sample was made of blood. The J gene is TRBJ2-7, the V gene TRBV5-6; D remains unclear. The sequence was obtained from a woman aged 55 to 70 in good health. The CDR3 here is CASSPCKNSYERYF. DNA for the CDR3: TGTGCCAGCAGCCCTTGCAAGAACTCCTACGAGCGGTACTTC.